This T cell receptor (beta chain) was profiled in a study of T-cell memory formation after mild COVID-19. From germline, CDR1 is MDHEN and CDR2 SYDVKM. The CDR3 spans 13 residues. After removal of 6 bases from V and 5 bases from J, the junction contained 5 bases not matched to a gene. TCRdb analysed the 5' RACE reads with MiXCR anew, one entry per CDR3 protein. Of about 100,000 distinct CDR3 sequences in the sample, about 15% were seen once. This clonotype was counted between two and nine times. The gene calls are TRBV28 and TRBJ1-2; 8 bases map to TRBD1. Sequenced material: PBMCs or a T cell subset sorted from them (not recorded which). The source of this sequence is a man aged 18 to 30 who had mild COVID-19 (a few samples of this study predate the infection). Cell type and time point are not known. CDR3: CASRETGAYGYTF. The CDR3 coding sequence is TGTGCCAGCAGGGAGACAGGGGCTTATGGCTACACCTTC.